The 20 T cell receptor beta chains reported below all come from one sample, sequenced in a study of cytomegalovirus exposure and HLA in healthy donors. Repertoires were generated with immunoSEQ multiplex PCR, while TCRdb's copy carries only in-frame clones and drops some. Of 250,000 to 350,000 clones in the sample, roughly 90% were seen once. The sample was PBMCs. These receptors came from a woman younger than 30 in good health and CMV-seronegative.

This rearrangement joins TRBV5-1 to TRBJ2-5; a possible D gene is TRBD2 (6 bases). Germline CDR1 and CDR2: SGHRS and YFSETQ. The CDR3 totals 15 residues. V lost 0 bases and J lost 2, with 11 bases in between. The DNA for the CDR3 is TGCGCCAGCAGCTTGGGGCGTGGGGGGCAAGAGACCCAGTACTTC. Its translation: CASSLGRGGQETQYF.

This chain links TRBV11-3 with TRBJ2-7; 7 bases agree with TRBD2. CDR1 and CDR2 from the germline V gene are SGHNT and YENEEA. The junction had 9 bases not matched to a gene; V was cut back by 5 bases and J by 2 bases. CDR3 size: 15 residues. CDR3 sequence: CASSGRDYNAYEQYF. In DNA form, the CDR3 reads TGTGCCAGCAGCGGTCGGGACTACAATGCCTACGAGCAGTACTTC.

The V and J genes are TRBV28 and TRBJ2-1; TRBD2 might be the D (5 bases). Germline values: CDR1 MDHEN, CDR2 SYDVKM. Trimming took off 6 bases at V and 2 bases at J, with 11 bases between the two ends. This CDR3 spans 14 amino acids. CDR3 protein: CASRLSGPYNEQFF. The CDR3, as DNA: TGTGCCAGCAGACTCAGCGGTCCCTACAATGAGCAGTTCTTC. Variable domain in full (rest from reference TRBV28 and TRBJ2-1): DVKVTQSSRYLVKRTGEKVFLECVQDMDHENMFWYRQDPGLGLRLIYFSYDVKMKEKGDIPEGYSVSREKKERFSLILESASTNQTSMYLCASRLSGPYNEQFFGPGTRLTVL.

The rearrangement links TRBV11-1 to TRBJ2-2; 7 positions agree with TRBD2. Germline V gene data show CDR1 as SGHAT and CDR2 as FQDESV (reference sequence). This CDR3 has 15 amino acids. Trimming took 0 bases from V and 8 from J; bases not matched to a gene: 6. As DNA, the CDR3 is TGTGCCAGCAGCTTAGCGCGGCGGGAGTTTGGGGAGCTGTTTTTT. It is translated as CASSLARREFGELFF.

The chain carries TRBV29-1 and TRBJ2-3; 8 nucleotides line up with TRBD1. CDR3 length: 14 residues. V lost 7 bases, J lost 6 bases, and 12 bases stayed unmatched. From germline, CDR1 is SQVTM and CDR2 ANQGSEA. CDR3 nucleotides: TGCAGCGCCGAGACAGGGACAGGTTCTGATACGCAGTATTTT. Residues: CSAETGTGSDTQYF.

The gene calls are TRBV4-2 and TRBJ2-5; 11 bases fit TRBD2. Germline CDR1 reads LGHNA; CDR2 reads YNFKEQ. V lost 0 bases and J lost 4; bases outside the gene matches: 4. This CDR3 has 16 amino acids. The CDR3 here is CASSQEVAGGRETQYF. CDR3 nucleotides: TGTGCCAGCAGCCAAGAAGTAGCGGGAGGGAGAGAGACCCAGTACTTC.

The CDR3 protein is CASSLAPSGGQETQYF. The DNA for the CDR3 is TGCGCCAGCAGCTTGGCCCCCTCGGGGGGCCAAGAGACCCAGTACTTC. The chain carries TRBV5-1 and TRBJ2-5; 7 nucleotides line up with TRBD2. Looked up from germline, CDR1 is SGHRS and CDR2 is YFSETQ. V was clipped by 0 bases and J by 1 base; unmatched bases: 6. This CDR3 has 16 amino acids. Filled out from reference TRBV5-1 and TRBJ2-5, the complete variable domain reads KAGVTQTPRYLIKTRGQQVTLSCSPISGHRSVSWYQQTPGQGLQFLFEYFSETQRNKGNFPGRFSGRQFSNSRSEMNVSTLELGDSALYLCASSLAPSGGQETQYFGPGTRLLVL.

V usage is TRBV5-6 and J usage is TRBJ2-1; D possibly corresponds to TRBD1 (7 bases). CDR1 and CDR2 from the germline V gene are SGHDT and YYEEEE. Trimming left V 2 bases short and J 2 bases short, with 14 bases between. This CDR3 region has 16 residues. This CDR3 is CASSFWGRGAYNEQFF. In DNA, the CDR3 is TGTGCCAGCAGCTTCTGGGGCAGGGGGGCCTACAATGAGCAGTTCTTC.

The chain couples TRBV27 to TRBJ2-6; 7 positions agree with TRBD1. The CDR3 length is 20 residues. Germline trimming cut 0 bases from V and 4 bases from J; bases unmatched to any gene: 15. The germline gives CDR1 MNHEY, CDR2 SMNVEV (reference sequence). The CDR3: CASSLSYYQGVTSGANVLTF. In DNA form, the CDR3 reads TGTGCCAGCAGTTTATCGTACTATCAGGGGGTCACTTCCGGGGCCAACGTCCTGACTTTC. The variable domain in full, with the rest retrieved from reference TRBV27 and TRBJ2-6, is EAQVTQNPRYLITVTGKKLTVTCSQNMNHEYMSWYRQDPGLGLRQIYYSMNVEVTDKGDVPEGYKVSRKEKRNFPLILESPSPNQTSLYFCASSLSYYQGVTSGANVLTFGAGSRLTVL.

This clone occurred once. V is TRBV27 and J is TRBJ1-5; TRBD1 matches at 9 bases. The CDR3 is made up of 16 amino acids. Germline V gene data show CDR1 as MNHEY and CDR2 as SMNVEV (reference sequence). The ends lost 6 bases at V and 3 bases at J; junction bases unmatched: 9. Here the CDR3 DNA reads TGTGCCAGCAGGGGAACCGGGACAGGGAACAATCAGCCCCAGCATTTT. It translates to CASRGTGTGNNQPQHF.

This chain uses TRBV7-2 with TRBJ2-7, with TRBD2 matching 14 bases. The CDR3 length is 18 residues. Losses at the gene ends were 5 bases for V and 2 bases for J; bases not matched to a gene: 11. Germline V lookup: CDR1 SGHTA, CDR2 FQGNSA. The CDR3 DNA reads as TGTGCCAGCAGCATGCCGACTAGCGGGAGGGCCGGGGCCTACGAGCAGTACTTC. Its protein product is CASSMPTSGRAGAYEQYF.

The chain employs TRBV9 and TRBJ2-7, with D uncertain. The germline gives CDR1 SGDLS, CDR2 YYNGEE. The CDR3 consists of 15 residues. Trimming removed 2 bases from V and 4 bases from J, with 16 bases in between. CDR3: CASSVTPELWYEQYF. CDR3 in DNA: TGTGCCAGCAGCGTCACCCCCGAGCTGTGGTACGAGCAGTACTTC.

This chain connects TRBV4-1 to TRBJ2-1; 9 bases are shared with TRBD1. V trimming: 2 bases; J trimming: 3 bases; junction bases outside the gene matches: 2. The CDR3 loop spans 15 amino acids. Germline V gene sequence: CDR1 MGHRA, CDR2 YSYEKL. The CDR3, as DNA: TGCGCCAGCAGCCAACCGACAGGGGGCTACAATGAGCAGTTCTTC. Residues: CASSQPTGGYNEQFF.

CDR3 nucleotide sequence: TGCGCCAGCAGCCTTGTGACAGGGGGCGATGAAAAACTGTTTTTT. Residues: CASSLVTGGDEKLFF. The chain couples TRBV5-1 to TRBJ1-4; 10 bases match TRBD1. V dropped 4 bases and J dropped 6; count of bases not matched to a gene: 6. The CDR3 extends over 15 amino acids. Germline V gives CDR1 SGHRS, CDR2 YFSETQ.

The V and J genes are TRBV6-1 and TRBJ2-7; D gene uncertain. Germline-derived CDR1 and CDR2 are MNHNS and SASEGT. V lost 0 bases and J 0 bases, leaving 9 bases between the germline ends. This CDR3 has 15 amino acids. This CDR3 is CASSEATAGSYEQYF. Here the CDR3 DNA reads TGTGCCAGCAGTGAAGCCACAGCAGGCTCCTACGAGCAGTACTTC.

This rearrangement joins TRBV14 to TRBJ2-7, with a weak D call TRBD2 (5 bases). Germline V lookup: CDR1 SGHDN, CDR2 FVKESK. V lost 2 bases to trimming and J lost 6 bases, with 17 bases between them. The CDR3 spans 15 residues. CDR3 amino acids: CASSQLDERGLEQYF. The CDR3 coding sequence is TGTGCCAGCAGCCAACTGGACGAAAGAGGGCTCGAGCAGTACTTC.

This clone was recorded a few times. The chain carries TRBV6-5 and TRBJ2-1; possible D gene TRBD2, 5 bases. Germline CDR1 reads MNHEY; CDR2 reads SVGAGI. The CDR3 has 15 residues. V was clipped by 2 bases and J by 4 bases, with 12 bases between them. As DNA, the CDR3 is TGTGCCAGCAGTTACCAAGGGAGTGAGTACAATGAGCAGTTCTTC. It specifies CASSYQGSEYNEQFF.

V and J are TRBV19 and TRBJ1-2; D possibly corresponds to TRBD1 (5 bases). The CDR3 length is 13 residues. Trimming took 6 bases from V and 9 from J, leaving 17 bases between them. The germline V gene encodes CDR1 LNHDA and CDR2 SQIVND (reference sequence). CDR3 sequence (DNA): TGTGCCAGTAGCCCCAGGGAGGGGAGTAGCTACACCTTC. This translates into CASSPREGSSYTF.

V is TRBV4-1 and J is TRBJ2-1; 11 positions match TRBD2. Germline loops: CDR1 MGHRA, CDR2 YSYEKL. The CDR3 runs 17 residues. J lost 0 bases, V lost 4 bases, and 5 bases had no gene match. CDR3 nucleotides: TGCGCCAGCAGCCCCGGGACTAGCGGAAACTCCTACAATGAGCAGTTCTTC. It is translated as CASSPGTSGNSYNEQFF.

The rearrangement links TRBV5-1 to TRBJ2-4; TRBD2 is a possible D gene (6 bases). The germline gives CDR1 SGHRS, CDR2 YFSETQ. CDR3 length: 13 residues. Trimming left V 0 bases short and J 6 bases short, with 7 bases between. The CDR3 spells CASSLAEGNIQYF. CDR3 DNA sequence: TGCGCCAGCAGCTTGGCGGAGGGAAACATTCAGTACTTC.